The clone carrying this TCR beta chain was found once. These data come from a study of blood T cell repertoires in COVID-19. This CDR3 comprises 13 residues. With 4 bases removed from V and 1 base from J, the gap between germline ends came to 8 bases. Germline lookup yields CDR1 SGHRS and CDR2 YFSETQ. Sequenced by immunoSEQ multiplex PCR; TCRdb stores in-frame clones only, minus some. Of 100,000 to 150,000 clones in the sample, about 86% were seen once. The chain has TRBV5-1 and TRBJ1-1; D is uncertain. This TCR came from an older woman with active or convalescent COVID-19. Sample: peripheral blood. The CDR3 region has the DNA TGCGCCAGCAGCCTAAGTTCGAACACTGAAGCTTTCTTT. Translation gives CASSLSSNTEAFF.